This T cell receptor beta chain stems from a study of CD8 T cells in ankylosing spondylitis. Whole-study results and caveats: Reactive arthritis synovial fluid and blood previously showed some of these motif variants.

Regarding this clonotype: Its antigen is not known.

From the 5' RACE reads, TCRdb called clonotypes with MiXCR, one entry per CDR3 protein. The repertoire consists of about 140,000 distinct CDR3 sequences, with 30% to 35% occurring once and the leading ten covering approximately 5.9%. V lost 0 bases and J lost 5, with 12 bases in between. This CDR3 comprises 15 residues. Germline loops: CDR1 SGDLS, CDR2 YYNGEE. This receptor was taken from a male donor with ankylosing spondylitis. The source material was synovial fluid, either unsorted or a sorted T cell fraction (not recorded which). The chain links TRBV9 to TRBJ2-1; D is undetermined. The CDR3 DNA sequence: TGTGCCAGCAGCGTAGAGGGCCGTAGGGACAATGAGCAGTTCTTC. As protein: CASSVEGRRDNEQFF.